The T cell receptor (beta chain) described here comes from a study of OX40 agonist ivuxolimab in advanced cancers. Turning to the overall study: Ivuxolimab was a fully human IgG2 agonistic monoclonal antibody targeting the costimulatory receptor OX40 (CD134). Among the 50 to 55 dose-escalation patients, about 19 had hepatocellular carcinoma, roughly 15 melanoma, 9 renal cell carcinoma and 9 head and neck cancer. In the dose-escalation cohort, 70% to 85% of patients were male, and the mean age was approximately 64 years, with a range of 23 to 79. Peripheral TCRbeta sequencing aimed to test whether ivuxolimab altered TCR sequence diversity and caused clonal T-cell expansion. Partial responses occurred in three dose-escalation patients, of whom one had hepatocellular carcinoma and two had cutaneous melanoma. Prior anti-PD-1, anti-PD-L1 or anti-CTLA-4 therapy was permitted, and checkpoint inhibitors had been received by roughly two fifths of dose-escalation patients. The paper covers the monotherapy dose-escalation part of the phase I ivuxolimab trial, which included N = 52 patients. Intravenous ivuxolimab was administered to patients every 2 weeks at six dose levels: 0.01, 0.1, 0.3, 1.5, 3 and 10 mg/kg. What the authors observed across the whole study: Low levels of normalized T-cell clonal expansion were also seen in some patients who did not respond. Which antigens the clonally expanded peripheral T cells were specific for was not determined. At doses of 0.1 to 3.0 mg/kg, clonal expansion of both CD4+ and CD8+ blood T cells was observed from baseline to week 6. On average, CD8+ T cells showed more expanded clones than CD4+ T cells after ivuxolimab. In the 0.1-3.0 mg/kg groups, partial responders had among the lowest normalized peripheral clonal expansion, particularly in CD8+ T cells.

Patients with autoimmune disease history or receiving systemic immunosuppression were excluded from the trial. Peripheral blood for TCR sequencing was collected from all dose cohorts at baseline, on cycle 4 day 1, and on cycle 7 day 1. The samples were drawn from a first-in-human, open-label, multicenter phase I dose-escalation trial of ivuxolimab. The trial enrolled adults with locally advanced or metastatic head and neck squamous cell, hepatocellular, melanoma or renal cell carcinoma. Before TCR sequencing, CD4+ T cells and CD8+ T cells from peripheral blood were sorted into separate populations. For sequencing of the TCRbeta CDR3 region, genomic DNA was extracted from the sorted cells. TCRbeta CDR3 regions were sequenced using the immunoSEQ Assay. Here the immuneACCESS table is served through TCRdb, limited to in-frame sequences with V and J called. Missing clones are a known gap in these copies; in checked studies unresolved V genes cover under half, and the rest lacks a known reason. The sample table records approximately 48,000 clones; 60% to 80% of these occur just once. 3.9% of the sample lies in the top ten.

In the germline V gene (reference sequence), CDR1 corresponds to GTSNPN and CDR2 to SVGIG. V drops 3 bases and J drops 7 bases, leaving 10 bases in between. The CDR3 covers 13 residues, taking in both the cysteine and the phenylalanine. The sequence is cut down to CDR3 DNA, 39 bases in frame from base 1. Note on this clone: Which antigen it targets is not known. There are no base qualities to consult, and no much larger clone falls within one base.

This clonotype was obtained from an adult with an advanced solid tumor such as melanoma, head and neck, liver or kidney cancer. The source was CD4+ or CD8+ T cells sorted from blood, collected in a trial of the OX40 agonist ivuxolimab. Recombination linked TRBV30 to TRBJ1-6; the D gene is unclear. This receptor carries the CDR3 CAWRRDSNSPLHF. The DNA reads TGTGCCTGGAGGAGGGATTCCAATTCACCCCTCCACTTT.